A single sample is the source of the 31 T cell receptor beta chains below, sequenced in a study of PD-1 and CTLA-4 blockade in melanoma (dated by TCRdb to about 2021). The method behind the library was the immunoSEQ multiplex PCR assay. The clones in this table, taken by TCRdb from immuneACCESS, are in-frame only. Not every clone is retained; where verified, under half of the shortfall comes from an unresolved V gene, and the cause of the rest is unknown. This sample comprises 28,000 or so clones, 85% to 95% of them detected only once. In total, the top ten clones hold about 8.6% of the sample. Sequencing used CD8+ T cells from peripheral blood, obtained from a patient given anti-PD-1 treatment. These receptors came from a human donor with melanoma.

This chain uses TRBV7-9 with TRBJ1-1, with D perhaps TRBD1 (5 bases). Trimming removed 5 bases at V and 4 bases at J, with 23 bases between. Per the germline V gene, CDR1 is SEHNR and CDR2 is FQNEAQ (reference sequence). CDR3 length equals 17 residues. CDR3 loop: CASSEVGGVDTLTEAFF. CDR3 in DNA: TGTGCCAGCAGCGAAGTGGGGGGGGTCGATACCCTCACTGAAGCTTTCTTT. Full variable domain (rest looked up from reference TRBV7-9 and TRBJ1-1): DTGVSQNPRHKITKRGQNVTFRCDPISEHNRLYWYRQTLGQGPEFLTYFQNEAQLEKSRLLSDRFSAERPKGSFSTLEIQRTEQGDSAMYLCASSEVGGVDTLTEAFFGQGTRLTVV.

This clone was seen a handful of times. The chain carries TRBV30 and TRBJ1-5; TRBD1 is a possible D gene (6 bases). The CDR3 is 14 amino acids. Germline V gene sequence: CDR1 GTSNPN, CDR2 SVGIG (reference sequence). The V gene lost 3 bases and the J gene lost 5 bases, with 14 bases spanning the gap. The CDR3 DNA sequence: TGTGCCTGGAGAGAAGGGGGGCAAGATCAGCCCCAGCATTTT. Protein: CAWREGGQDQPQHF.

This clone was observed a single time. The genes are TRBV3-1 (or the pseudogene TRBV3-2) and TRBJ2-1, with 7 bases fitting TRBD1. V dropped 1 base and J dropped 10; count of bases not matched to a gene: 4. CDR1 and CDR2 (germline): LGHDT, YNNKEL (reference sequence). This CDR3 region has 13 residues. Written as DNA, the CDR3 is TGTGCCAGCAGCCAAGGATTAGGGGGCGAGCAGTTCTTC. This encodes CASSQGLGGEQFF.

V and J are TRBV29-1 and TRBJ2-5; TRBD2 matches 15 bases. In germline, CDR1 is SQVTM, CDR2 ANQGSEA. V gave up 3 bases and J gave up 5 bases; unmatched junction bases: 7. CDR3 size: 16 residues. The CDR3 DNA sequence: TGCAGCGTTGACGGACTAGCGGGAGGGCCGGGGGAGACCCAGTACTTC. This sequence encodes CSVDGLAGGPGETQYF.

In this sample, this clone turned up a few times. CDR3 sequence reads: CASSQGLGTGELFF. CDR3 DNA: TGTGCCAGTAGTCAGGGACTGGGCACCGGGGAGCTGTTTTTT. The chain joins TRBV19 to TRBJ2-2, with D possibly TRBD2 on 6 matching bases. The CDR3 loop spans 14 amino acids. CDR1 is LNHDA and CDR2 is SQIVND in the germline V gene (reference sequence). Trimming stripped 5 bases from V and 4 bases from J, with 11 bases between. Supplemented by reference TRBV19 and TRBJ2-2, the full variable domain reads DGGITQSPKYLFRKEGQNVTLSCEQNLNHDAMYWYRQDPGQGLRLIYYSQIVNDFQKGDIAEGYSVSREKKESFPLTVTSAQKNPTAFYLCASSQGLGTGELFFGEGSRLTVL.

The chain couples TRBV5-1 to TRBJ2-1; D is uncertain. This CDR3 has 12 residues. V was shortened by 2 bases and J by 8 bases, with 8 bases between the two germline ends. CDR1 and CDR2 (germline): SGHRS, YFSETQ. The DNA for the CDR3 is TGCGCCAGCAGCTTTGACCTGGATGAGCAGTTCTTC. This translates into CASSFDLDEQFF.

The rearrangement uses TRBV7-9 and TRBJ1-1, with a tentative D call TRBD1 (6 bases). This CDR3 is built from 15 residues. Germline V gives CDR1 SEHNR, CDR2 FQNEAQ (reference sequence). Between the trimmed V and J ends, which lost 3 bases and 0 bases, there was a span of 11 bases. CDR3 in DNA: TGTGCCAGCAGCTTCGAGACAGGTGTGAACACTGAAGCTTTCTTT. Its protein is CASSFETGVNTEAFF. Full variable domain (rest looked up from reference TRBV7-9 and TRBJ1-1): DTGVSQNPRHKITKRGQNVTFRCDPISEHNRLYWYRQTLGQGPEFLTYFQNEAQLEKSRLLSDRFSAERPKGSFSTLEIQRTEQGDSAMYLCASSFETGVNTEAFFGQGTRLTVV.

The J gene is TRBJ1-5, the V gene TRBV6-1; no firm D call. The CDR3 sequence is 16 residues long. V was trimmed by 1 base and J by 0 bases, leaving 10 bases between them. Germline V gives CDR1 MNHNS, CDR2 SASEGT. The chain's CDR3 is CASSEGSSYSNQPQHF. CDR3 coding DNA: TGTGCCAGCAGTGAAGGGAGTTCCTATAGCAATCAGCCCCAGCATTTT.

The table lists this clone with a count of one. The rearrangement uses TRBV28 and TRBJ2-3; 11 bases map to TRBD2. CDR3 length: 17 amino acids. V shed 8 bases, J shed 0 bases, and the junction held 10 bases outside the gene matches. Germline assignment: CDR1 MDHEN and CDR2 SYDVKM. As DNA, the CDR3 is TGTGCCAGCGGCCCCGGGACTAGCGGATATAGCACAGATACGCAGTATTTT. Amino acids: CASGPGTSGYSTDTQYF.

The V gene is TRBV3-1 (or the pseudogene TRBV3-2), the J gene TRBJ2-3, with TRBD1 matching over 10 bases. V shed 4 bases and J 2 bases; nucleotides not matched to a gene: 3. The CDR3 length is 15 residues. The germline V gene has CDR1 LGHDT and CDR2 YNNKEL (reference sequence). For the CDR3, the DNA is TGTGCCAGCAGCCCGGGACAGGGGCACACAGATACGCAGTATTTT. This translates into CASSPGQGHTDTQYF.

This chain uses TRBV28 with TRBJ1-5; D perhaps matches TRBD1 (5 bases). Trimming removed 6 bases from V and 1 base from J, with 31 bases in between. The germline V gene encodes CDR1 MDHEN and CDR2 SYDVKM. This CDR3 is built from 21 residues. In nucleotides, the CDR3 is TGTGCCAGCAGCCAACCTACCCTGCTCGGCAGGGACCCAGAGAGCAATCAGCCCCAGCATTTT. It is translated as CASSQPTLLGRDPESNQPQHF.

The chain recombines TRBV24-1 with TRBJ2-2; D possibly corresponds to TRBD2 (5 bases). This CDR3 region has 14 residues. Germline V lookup: CDR1 KGHDR, CDR2 SFDVKD. V gave up 7 bases and J gave up 3 bases, with 11 bases separating them. The CDR3 region has the DNA TGTGCCACCAGGGATACTAGAGACACCGGGGAGCTGTTTTTT. Its protein is CATRDTRDTGELFF.

This clone is judged medium-sized. The sample holds other DNA sequences that translate to the same CDR3. The chain employs TRBV19 and TRBJ1-5; D gene uncertain. There are 13 residues in the CDR3. The V gene's germline CDR1 is LNHDA and CDR2 SQIVND (reference sequence). V lost 3 bases, J lost 4 bases, and 7 bases lay in between. CDR3 DNA: TGTGCCAGTAGTATCATTGGGAATCAGCCCCAGCATTTT. Translation gives CASSIIGNQPQHF.

As regards this clone: A read error may account for a junction end that differs from germline. The chain recombines TRBV28 with TRBJ1-6; D uncertain. Germline-derived CDR1 and CDR2 are MDHEN and SYDVKM. This CDR3 comprises 14 residues. The DNA for the CDR3 is TGTGCCAGCAGCCGAGAACCCTCCCCGGACCTGAGGGACTTT. As protein: CASSREPSPDLRDF.

The chain uses TRBV28 and TRBJ2-3; D may be TRBD2 (6 bases). The CDR3 covers 16 residues. Trimming took off 6 bases at V and 2 bases at J, with 18 bases between the two ends. The V gene's germline CDR1 is MDHEN and CDR2 SYDVKM. The CDR3 reads CASRPLAESLTDTQYF. As DNA, the CDR3 is TGTGCCAGCAGGCCACTAGCCGAGTCCCTCACAGATACGCAGTATTTT.

This chain's CDR3 is CASSENYEQYF. The CDR3 DNA is TGTGCCAGCAGTGAGAACTACGAGCAGTACTTC. The genes are TRBV2 and TRBJ2-7; D unclear. Germline V lookup: CDR1 SNHLY, CDR2 FYNNEI. V was pared by 3 bases and J by 3 bases, with 3 bases between. The CDR3 runs to 11 residues. Full variable domain (missing parts from reference TRBV2 and TRBJ2-7): EPEVTQTPSHQVTQMGQEVILRCVPISNHLYFYWYRQILGQKVEFLVSFYNNEISEKSEIFDDQFSVERPDGSNFTLKIRSTKLEDSAMYFCASSENYEQYFGPGTRLTVT.

This clone has a single count. The rearrangement uses TRBV4-1 and TRBJ2-3, with 13 bases identical to TRBD2. This CDR3 spans 17 amino acids. Trimming took 1 base from V and 4 from J; bases not matched to a gene: 5. The germline CDR1 and CDR2 sequences are MGHRA and YSYEKL. The CDR3 DNA reads TGCGCCAGCAGCCAAGGCGGACTAGCGGGAGCCGCAGATACGCAGTATTTT. This codes for CASSQGGLAGAADTQYF.

The chain is built from TRBV29-1 and TRBJ1-3; D remains unclear. CDR3 size: 12 residues. V dropped 0 bases and J dropped 4 bases, with 4 bases sitting between them. Germline V gene lookup returns CDR1 SQVTM and CDR2 ANQGSEA. DNA of the CDR3: TGCAGCGTTGAAGATAACGGAAACACCATATATTTT. This gives the protein CSVEDNGNTIYF.

The chain carries TRBV7-6 and TRBJ1-1; D ambiguous. Germline CDR1 reads SGHVS; CDR2 reads FNYEAQ. The ends were cut back, 5 bases at V and 5 bases at J, with 6 bases in the middle. The CDR3 is 11 amino acids. The CDR3, as DNA: TGTGCCAGCAGCCCTGGTACTGAAGCTTTCTTT. This gives the protein CASSPGTEAFF.

The chain is built from TRBV30 and TRBJ2-5, with D possibly TRBD1 on 8 matching bases. Germline values: CDR1 GTSNPN, CDR2 SVGIG (reference sequence). Deletions cut 6 bases from V and 5 bases from J, with 19 bases between. CDR3 size: 14 residues. DNA of the CDR3: TGTGCCTGTTGGGGGACTAACAGGGGGGAGACCCAGTACTTC. Its protein product is CACWGTNRGETQYF.

The rearrangement links TRBV30 to TRBJ2-7, with 8 bases aligning to TRBD2. The germline CDR1 and CDR2 sequences are GTSNPN and SVGIG (reference sequence). CDR3 length: 12 amino acids. The V segment lost 4 bases and the J segment 7 bases; nucleotides outside the gene matches: 6. The CDR3 DNA sequence: TGTGCCTGGAAAGGACTAGCCGGGGAGCAGTACTTC. As protein: CAWKGLAGEQYF.

This clone was counted between two and nine times. The chain joins TRBV5-6 to TRBJ1-2; 7 bases fit TRBD1. Unmatched junction bases numbered 2, after V lost 1 base and J lost 2 bases. Germline V gene sequence: CDR1 SGHDT, CDR2 YYEEEE. CDR3 length: 14 residues. The CDR3 nucleotides are TGTGCCAGCAGCTTGCCAGGGGGGAACTATGGCTACACCTTC. This gives the protein CASSLPGGNYGYTF. Based on the CDR3 plus reference TRBV5-6 and TRBJ1-2, the full variable domain is DAGVTQSPTHLIKTRGQQVTLRCSPKSGHDTVSWYQQALGQGPQFIFQYYEEEERQRGNFPDRFSGHQFPNYSSELNVNALLLGDSALYLCASSLPGGNYGYTFGSGTRLTVV.

V and J are TRBV28 and TRBJ2-5; 9 nucleotides agree with TRBD2. CDR3 length equals 16 residues. Germline CDR1 reads MDHEN; CDR2 reads SYDVKM. The V segment lost 7 bases and the J segment 5 bases; nucleotides outside the gene matches: 14. As DNA, the CDR3 is TGTGCCAGCACCCCGGTGATAGCGGGAGACCTGGAGACCCAGTACTTC. Its translation is CASTPVIAGDLETQYF.

The chain couples TRBV5-6 to TRBJ1-6, with D perhaps TRBD1 (5 bases). The CDR3 runs 18 residues. Trimming removed 2 bases from V and 0 bases from J, with 15 bases in between. Germline loops: CDR1 SGHDT, CDR2 YYEEEE. CDR3 protein: CASSFGGVVGSYNSPLHF. DNA for the CDR3: TGTGCCAGCAGCTTCGGAGGGGTTGTAGGCTCCTATAATTCACCCCTCCACTTT.

This chain joins TRBV3-1 (or the pseudogene TRBV3-2) and TRBJ1-5; D is uncertain. The CDR3 consists of 16 residues. Trimming shortened V by 3 bases and J by 1 base, and 13 bases separated the two germline ends. The germline V gene has CDR1 LGHDT and CDR2 YNNKEL (reference sequence). This CDR3 reads CASSHGDSGSNQPQHF. The CDR3 region has the DNA TGTGCCAGCAGCCACGGCGATTCGGGGAGCAATCAGCCCCAGCATTTT.

The rearrangement links TRBV6-4 to TRBJ2-2; D perhaps matches TRBD2 (6 bases). Germline V gene lookup returns CDR1 MRHNA and CDR2 SNTAGT. The CDR3 consists of 16 residues. The V gene lost 1 base and the J gene lost 6 bases, with 15 bases spanning the gap. CDR3 coding DNA: TGTGCCAGCAGTGACTTCCCGTCCGGAGGGGCCGGGGAGCTGTTTTTT. This gives the protein CASSDFPSGGAGELFF.

The chain joins TRBV4-2 to TRBJ2-1, with TRBD2 matching over 10 bases. J lost 4 bases, V lost 0 bases, and 6 bases had no gene match. This CDR3 spans 17 amino acids. Germline V gene sequence: CDR1 LGHNA, CDR2 YNFKEQ. CDR3 region: CASSQEQREGLYNEQFF. The CDR3 region has the DNA TGTGCCAGCAGCCAAGAGCAGCGGGAGGGCCTGTACAATGAGCAGTTCTTC.

This rearrangement joins TRBV3-1 (or the pseudogene TRBV3-2) to TRBJ2-7; weak D call: TRBD2 (7 bases). Germline values: CDR1 LGHDT, CDR2 YNNKEL (reference sequence). The CDR3 is made up of 15 amino acids. With 0 bases removed from V and 4 bases from J, the gap between germline ends came to 13 bases. The CDR3 DNA reads as TGTGCCAGCAGCCAAGACGCGGGGGCAGCTTACGAGCAGTACTTC. This gives the protein CASSQDAGAAYEQYF.

The chain uses TRBV5-4 and TRBJ2-7, with 7 bases lining up with TRBD2. The germline V gene has CDR1 SGHNT and CDR2 YYREEE (reference sequence). The CDR3 extends over 13 amino acids. J gave up 2 bases and V 3 bases, and 2 bases lay outside the gene matches. The CDR3 sequence is CASSSGLAYEQYF. The CDR3 DNA sequence: TGTGCCAGCAGCTCCGGACTAGCCTACGAGCAGTACTTC.

This clone was counted a few times. The V call is TRBV12-3 or TRBV12-4, the J call TRBJ2-7; D perhaps matches TRBD2 (5 bases). The V end was cut by 6 bases, the J end by 2 bases, with 11 bases between. This CDR3 is built from 13 residues. The CDR3 is CASSYGSTYEQYF. The CDR3 nucleotides read TGTGCCAGCAGCTATGGGAGTACCTACGAGCAGTACTTC.

J is TRBJ1-5 and V is TRBV27; TRBD1 is a possible D gene (5 bases). The V end lost 3 bases, the J end lost 5 bases, and 14 bases lay between the germline ends. The germline V gene has CDR1 MNHEY and CDR2 SMNVEV (reference sequence). The CDR3 consists of 15 residues. CDR3 protein: CASSFRAGGDQPQHF. CDR3 bases: TGTGCCAGCAGTTTTCGTGCCGGGGGGGATCAGCCCCAGCATTTT.